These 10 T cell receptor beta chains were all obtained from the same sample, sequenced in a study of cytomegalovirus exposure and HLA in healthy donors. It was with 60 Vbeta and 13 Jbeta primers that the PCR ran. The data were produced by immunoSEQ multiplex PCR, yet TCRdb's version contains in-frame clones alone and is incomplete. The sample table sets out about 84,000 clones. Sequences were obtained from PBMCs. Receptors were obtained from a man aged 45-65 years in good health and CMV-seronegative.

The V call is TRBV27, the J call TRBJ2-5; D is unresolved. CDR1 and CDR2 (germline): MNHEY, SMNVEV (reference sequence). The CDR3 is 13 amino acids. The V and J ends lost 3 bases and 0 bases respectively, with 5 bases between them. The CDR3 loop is CASSFGYQETQYF. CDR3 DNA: TGTGCCAGCAGTTTCGGGTACCAAGAGACCCAGTACTTC.

The CDR3 coding sequence is TGTGCCAGCAGCTTAGTCGCGGGCGGGACTAGCACAGATACGCAGTATTTT. Protein: CASSLVAGGTSTDTQYF. The chain joins TRBV7-2 to TRBJ2-3, with TRBD2 as a possible D gene (6 bases). Germline V lookup: CDR1 SGHTA, CDR2 FQGNSA. Trimming shortened V by 1 base and J by 0 bases, and 14 bases separated the two germline ends. The CDR3 has 17 amino acids. Drawing the rest from reference TRBV7-2 and TRBJ2-3, the complete variable domain is GAGVSQSPSNKVTEKGKDVELRCDPISGHTALYWYRQSLGQGLEFLIYFQGNSAPDKSGLPSDRFSAERTGGSVSTLTIQRTQQEDSAVYLCASSLVAGGTSTDTQYFGPGTRLTVL.

CDR3 in amino acids: CASSLAPGGRTDTQYF. CDR3 sequence (DNA): TGTGCCAGCAGCTTGGCGCCGGGGGGGCGGACAGATACGCAGTATTTT. The chain couples TRBV5-6 to TRBJ2-3; 8 nucleotides agree with TRBD2. Looked up from germline, CDR1 is SGHDT and CDR2 is YYEEEE. J lost 3 bases, V lost 0 bases, and 6 bases had no gene match. CDR3 length equals 16 residues.

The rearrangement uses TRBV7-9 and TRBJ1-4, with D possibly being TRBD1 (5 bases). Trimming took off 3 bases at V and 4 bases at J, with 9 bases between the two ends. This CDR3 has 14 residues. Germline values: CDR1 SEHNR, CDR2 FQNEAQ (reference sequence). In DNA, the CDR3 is TGTGCCAGCAGCTTCGGGGGATTTAATGAAAAACTGTTTTTT. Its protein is CASSFGGFNEKLFF. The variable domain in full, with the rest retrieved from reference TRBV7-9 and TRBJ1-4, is DTGVSQNPRHKITKRGQNVTFRCDPISEHNRLYWYRQTLGQGPEFLTYFQNEAQLEKSRLLSDRFSAERPKGSFSTLEIQRTEQGDSAMYLCASSFGGFNEKLFFGSGTQLSVL.

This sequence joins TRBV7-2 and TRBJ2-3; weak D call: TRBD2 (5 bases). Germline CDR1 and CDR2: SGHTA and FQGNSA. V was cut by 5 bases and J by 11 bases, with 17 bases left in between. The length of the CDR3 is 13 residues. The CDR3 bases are TGTGCCAGCAGCACACAAGCCCGGGAAAGGCAGTATTTT. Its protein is CASSTQARERQYF.

The CDR3 sequence is CASSQLAMPDTQYF. CDR3 DNA: TGTGCCAGCTCACAACTAGCGATGCCAGATACGCAGTATTTT. This sequence joins TRBV18 and TRBJ2-3, with 7 bases lining up with TRBD2. Germline V CDR1 and CDR2: KGHSH, LQKENI. The CDR3 covers 14 residues. With 4 bases clipped from V and 4 bases from J, the junction kept 5 bases outside the gene matches.

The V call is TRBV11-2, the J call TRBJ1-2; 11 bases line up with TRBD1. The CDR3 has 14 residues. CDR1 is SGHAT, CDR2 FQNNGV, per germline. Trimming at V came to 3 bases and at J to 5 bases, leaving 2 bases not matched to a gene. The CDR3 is CASSFGQGAYGYTF. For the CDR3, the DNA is TGTGCCAGCAGCTTCGGACAGGGGGCTTATGGCTACACCTTC. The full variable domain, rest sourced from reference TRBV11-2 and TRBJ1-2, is EAGVAQSPRYKIIEKRQSVAFWCNPISGHATLYWYQQILGQGPKLLIQFQNNGVVDDSQLPKDRFSAERLKGVDSTLKIQPAKLEDSAVYLCASSFGQGAYGYTFGSGTRLTVV.

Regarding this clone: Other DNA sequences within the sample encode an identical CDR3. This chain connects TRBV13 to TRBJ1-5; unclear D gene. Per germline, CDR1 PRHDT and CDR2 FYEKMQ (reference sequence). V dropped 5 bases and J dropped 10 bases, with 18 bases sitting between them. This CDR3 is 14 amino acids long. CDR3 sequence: CASSPRSLSQPQHF. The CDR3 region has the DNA TGTGCCAGCAGCCCCCGAAGCTTGAGTCAACCCCAGCATTTT. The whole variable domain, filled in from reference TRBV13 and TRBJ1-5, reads AAGVIQSPRHLIKEKRETATLKCYPIPRHDTVYWYQQGPGQDPQFLISFYEKMQSDKGSIPDRFSAQQFSDYHSELNMSSLELGDSALYFCASSPRSLSQPQHFGDGTRLSIL.

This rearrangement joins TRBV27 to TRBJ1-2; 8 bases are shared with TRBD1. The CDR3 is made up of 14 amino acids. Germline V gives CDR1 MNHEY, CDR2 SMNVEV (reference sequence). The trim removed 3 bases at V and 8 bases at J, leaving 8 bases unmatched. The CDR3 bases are TGTGCCAGCAGTTTTTTGGACAGGGACAAAGGCTACACCTTC. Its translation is CASSFLDRDKGYTF.

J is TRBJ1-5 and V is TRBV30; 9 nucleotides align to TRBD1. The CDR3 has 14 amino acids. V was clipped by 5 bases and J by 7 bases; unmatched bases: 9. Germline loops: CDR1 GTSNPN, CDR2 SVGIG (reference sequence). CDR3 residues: CAWGGQGKKQPQHF. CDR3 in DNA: TGTGCCTGGGGCGGACAGGGGAAGAAACAGCCCCAGCATTTT.